Included here is one T cell receptor (beta chain) sequence, with context. The antigen is undetermined. Collection occurred without any documented infections or immune events in donors. The data stem from a study of identifying expanded T cells in peripheral blood. This CDR3 region has 19 residues. V was pared by 3 bases and J by 0 bases, with 24 bases between. Using immunoSEQ multiplex PCR, the repertoire was profiled, and TCRdb retains in-frame clones only, with some absent. The data hold around 100,000 clones, with about 91% observed a single time. Study-level points and caveats: About 1.2 clones differed between technical replicates, versus approximately 17 and 20 over time. Approximately 2-week clone count variance significantly increased as total template count grew.

The sequence derives from a person between 18 and 69 years old in good health. The chain uses TRBV23-1 and TRBJ2-7, with D possibly being TRBD1 (5 bases). TRBV23-1 is flagged as an ORF with uncertain function. The specimen was blood. CDR3 in amino acids: CASSHPLSRQPQNSYEQYF. CDR3 DNA sequence: TGCGCCAGCAGTCACCCGCTCTCTAGACAGCCCCAGAACTCCTACGAGCAGTACTTC.